One sample yielded the 18 T cell receptor beta chains listed below, sequenced in a study of blood T cell repertoires in COVID-19. Generated by immunoSEQ multiplex PCR, the TCRdb table keeps only in-frame clones and is missing some. The sample includes around 70,000 clones, about 86% of them seen just once. Sequencing was performed on peripheral blood. The receptor set was obtained from a woman older than 75 with active or convalescent COVID-19.

The chain joins TRBV6-5 to TRBJ2-4; 8 bases are a match to TRBD1. This CDR3 has 15 residues. Germline values: CDR1 MNHEY, CDR2 SVGAGI. The J segment lost 12 bases and the V segment lost 4 bases, leaving 14 bases of the junction unmatched. The CDR3 loop is CASSSPRTGRFTQYF. The CDR3 DNA reads TGTGCCAGCAGTTCCCCCCGGACAGGGCGGTTCACTCAGTACTTC.

The chain has TRBV5-4 and TRBJ2-1; TRBD2 agrees at 14 bases. In germline, CDR1 is SGHNT, CDR2 YYREEE (reference sequence). V lost 4 bases and J lost 6; bases outside the gene matches: 9. The CDR3 has 17 amino acids. The CDR3 loop reads CASSPGTSGSVANEQFF. For the CDR3, the DNA is TGTGCCAGCAGCCCTGGGACTAGCGGGAGTGTGGCCAATGAGCAGTTCTTC. The entire variable domain, with the rest obtained from reference TRBV5-4 and TRBJ2-1, is as follows: ETGVTQSPTHLIKTRGQQVTLRCSSQSGHNTVSWYQQALGQGPQFIFQYYREEENGRGNFPPRFSGLQFPNYSSELNVNALELDDSALYLCASSPGTSGSVANEQFFGPGTRLTVL.

The rearrangement joins TRBV5-1 to TRBJ2-7, with D tentatively TRBD2 (5 bases). Germline lookup yields CDR1 SGHRS and CDR2 YFSETQ. The CDR3 has 13 amino acids. The V gene lost 8 bases and the J gene lost 3 bases, with 15 bases spanning the gap. CDR3 residues: CASKLGIDYEQYF. In nucleotides, the CDR3 is TGCGCCAGTAAGCTCGGGATCGACTACGAGCAGTACTTC.

The chain combines TRBV7-2 with TRBJ2-7; TRBD1 might be the D (5 bases). The CDR3 is made up of 13 amino acids. Germline assignment: CDR1 SGHTA and CDR2 FQGNSA. Trimming stripped 5 bases from V and 2 bases from J, with 10 bases between. The CDR3 nucleotides read TGTGCCAGCAGCCCGCCAGGGACCTACGAGCAGTACTTC. Protein product: CASSPPGTYEQYF. Supplemented by reference TRBV7-2 and TRBJ2-7, the full variable domain reads GAGVSQSPSNKVTEKGKDVELRCDPISGHTALYWYRQSLGQGLEFLIYFQGNSAPDKSGLPSDRFSAERTGGSVSTLTIQRTQQEDSAVYLCASSPPGTYEQYFGPGTRLTVT.

This clone has a handful of counts. The chain employs TRBV5-1 and TRBJ2-7; 7 positions agree with TRBD1. With V trimmed by 4 bases and J by 4 bases, 11 bases remained unmatched. Germline lookup yields CDR1 SGHRS and CDR2 YFSETQ. This CDR3 is built from 15 residues. In nucleotides, the CDR3 is TGCGCCAGCAGCGGGACAGCCTCGGGTCCTTACGAGCAGTACTTC. Amino acid sequence: CASSGTASGPYEQYF.

This rearrangement joins TRBV10-3 to TRBJ2-1; no clear D. The germline V gene encodes CDR1 ENHRY and CDR2 SYGVKD. This CDR3 comprises 12 residues. Between the trimmed V and J ends, which lost 2 bases and 10 bases, there was a span of 9 bases. CDR3: CAISETTREQFF. DNA for the CDR3: TGTGCCATCAGTGAGACCACGAGGGAGCAGTTCTTC.

DNA for the CDR3: TGTGCCAGCAGTTTATACAGGGCGGCTGGCTACACCTTC. It specifies CASSLYRAAGYTF. The chain employs TRBV12-3 or TRBV12-4 and TRBJ1-2; D is perhaps TRBD1 (6 bases). The germline V and J ends were trimmed by 2 bases and 7 bases, with 11 bases remaining between them. The CDR3 has 13 residues.

The chain employs TRBV5-5 and TRBJ2-5; the D gene is possibly TRBD1 (6 bases). Trimming shortened V by 2 bases and J by 5 bases, and 13 bases separated the two germline ends. CDR1 is SGHKS and CDR2 is YYEKEE in the germline V gene (reference sequence). The CDR3 runs 14 residues. The CDR3 region has the DNA TGTGCCAGCAGCTTATCGACAGGCACTGAGACCCAGTACTTC. It specifies CASSLSTGTETQYF.

This clone appeared a single time. The rearrangement uses TRBV4-3 and TRBJ2-7, with TRBD1 identical over 9 bases. Losses at the gene ends were 1 base for V and 4 bases for J; bases not matched to a gene: 11. The CDR3 is 17 residues long. Germline V gene sequence: CDR1 LGHNA, CDR2 YSLEER. In nucleotides, the CDR3 is TGCGCCAGCAGCCAAGCCCCCGGGACAGGGACCCAATACGAGCAGTACTTC. The encoded protein is CASSQAPGTGTQYEQYF.

This sequence joins TRBV18 and TRBJ1-3; D may be TRBD1 (6 bases). CDR3 length equals 15 residues. CDR1 is KGHSH, CDR2 LQKENI, per germline. V was pared by 6 bases and J by 0 bases, with 12 bases between. CDR3 loop: CASSFDRISGNTIYF. As DNA, the CDR3 is TGTGCCAGCTCCTTCGACAGGATCTCTGGAAACACCATATATTTT.

The CDR3 spells CASSPTGPGQGAIEQYF. Here the CDR3 DNA reads TGTGCCAGCTCACCCACGGGCCCCGGACAGGGGGCTATCGAGCAGTACTTC. This chain joins TRBV18 and TRBJ2-7; 11 positions match TRBD1. Trimming cost V 3 bases and J 6 bases; bases outside gene matches: 13. Germline V gene data show CDR1 as KGHSH and CDR2 as LQKENI. The length of the CDR3 is 17 residues.

The V gene is TRBV10-1, the J gene TRBJ2-1; 9 nucleotides line up with TRBD1. Per the germline V gene, CDR1 is WNHNN and CDR2 is SYGVQD (reference sequence). Germline trimming cut 5 bases from V and 9 bases from J; bases unmatched to any gene: 14. This CDR3 has 16 residues. CDR3 in amino acids: CASSPPGQGKWVEQFF. The CDR3 DNA reads as TGCGCCAGCAGTCCCCCGGGACAGGGTAAATGGGTTGAGCAGTTCTTC.

This chain connects TRBV6-4 to TRBJ1-1; D is undetermined. V dropped 6 bases and J dropped 8 bases, with 16 bases sitting between them. Germline V gene lookup returns CDR1 MRHNA and CDR2 SNTAGT. The CDR3 consists of 13 residues. The CDR3 region is CASRVRGLTEAFF. The CDR3 DNA is TGTGCCAGCAGGGTGAGAGGGTTGACGGAAGCTTTCTTT.

This rearrangement joins TRBV27 to TRBJ2-5, with 8 positions matching TRBD2. Germline V gives CDR1 MNHEY, CDR2 SMNVEV (reference sequence). There are 16 residues in the CDR3. V trimming: 5 bases; J trimming: 1 base; junction bases outside the gene matches: 9. The CDR3 nucleotides are TGTGCCAGCAGTACTCGGGGTAGCGGGACCCAAGAGACCCAGTACTTC. The encoded protein is CASSTRGSGTQETQYF.

The rearrangement joins TRBV5-8 to TRBJ2-1, with D maybe TRBD1 (5 bases). Germline CDR1 and CDR2: SGHTS and YDEGEE. This CDR3 is built from 12 residues. V lost 9 bases, J lost 5 bases, and 12 bases lay in between. The CDR3 region is CATFDSNNEQFF. The CDR3 DNA follows: TGTGCCACCTTCGACAGCAACAATGAGCAGTTCTTC.

This sequence joins TRBV5-1 and TRBJ2-4, with D unresolved. Germline CDR1 and CDR2: SGHRS and YFSETQ. Trimming shortened V by 4 bases and J by 4 bases, and 3 bases separated the two germline ends. The CDR3 has 11 residues. The CDR3 nucleotides are TGCGCCAGCAGCGTAAAAAACATTCAGTACTTC. It specifies CASSVKNIQYF.

The chain carries TRBV25-1 and TRBJ1-1; tentatively, D is TRBD1 (6 bases). Germline CDR1 MGHDK, CDR2 SYGVNS. This CDR3 has 12 amino acids. V gave up 6 bases and J gave up 5 bases, with 10 bases separating them. The CDR3 DNA is TGTGCCAGCAGGGGTGACAGGACTGAAGCTTTCTTT. This gives the protein CASRGDRTEAFF.

This chain connects TRBV5-4 to TRBJ2-4, with a possible D match to TRBD2 (7 bases). Germline-derived CDR1 and CDR2 are SGHNT and YYREEE (reference sequence). V was pared by 2 bases and J by 2 bases, with 14 bases between. The CDR3 covers 16 residues. The CDR3: CASSLGGEITKNIQYF. In DNA, the CDR3 is TGTGCCAGCAGCTTAGGGGGGGAAATAACCAAAAACATTCAGTACTTC.